This record covers a single TCR beta chain. The source of the sample is a study of PD-L1 blockade in urothelial cancer. Background on the study: Patients initiated atezolizumab in the mid-2010s at 1,200 mg intravenously every 3 weeks. Previous chemotherapy exposure amounted to 0 to 3 regimens for patients. A median of roughly 140,000 T cells was found in the blood samples.

V lost 8 bases, J lost 4 bases, and 21 bases lay in between. CDR1 and CDR2 (germline): MNHNY, SVGAGI (reference sequence). The CDR3 is 16 amino acids. Data came from immunoSEQ multiplex PCR; TCRdb stores just in-frame clones and leaves some out. The table has 60,000 to 85,000 clones, approximately 90% seen once; the top ten hold roughly 6.1%. The J gene is TRBJ2-1, the V gene TRBV6-6; D possibly corresponds to TRBD1 (5 bases). The origin of this receptor is a woman in her 70s with urothelial cancer. Here the sequenced sample was PBMCs, taken around atezolizumab (anti-PD-L1) treatment. The CDR3 loop is CASGARVNRGYNEQFF. The CDR3 DNA reads TGTGCCAGCGGGGCCAGGGTTAATCGTGGGTACAATGAGCAGTTCTTC.